This TCR beta chain was sequenced in a study of cytomegalovirus exposure and HLA in healthy donors. Whole-study results and caveats: With DRB1 most and HLA-C fewest, TCR association rates differed between HLA loci in a later analysis. Some 150 TCR beta chains were listed as cytomegalovirus-associated. Association of a missense DCLRE1C variant with TCR beta V- and J-gene trimming was reported in a later analysis.

PCR involved 60 Vbeta and 13 Jbeta primers. Sequenced by immunoSEQ multiplex PCR; TCRdb stores in-frame clones only, minus some. The table has some 200,000 clones, less than 90% seen once. Nominally healthy donors were sampled, though unrecorded immune exposures were likely. Details on this clone: Its antigen is currently unknown.

This CDR3 spans 15 amino acids. V lost 5 bases and J lost 5; bases outside the gene matches: 10. Germline V gives CDR1 SGDLS, CDR2 YYNGEE. The material sequenced was PBMCs. The sequence derives from a man aged 50 to 59 in good health and CMV-seronegative. The V and J genes are TRBV9 and TRBJ2-3, with TRBD1 identical over 8 bases. CDR3 DNA: TGTGCCAGCAGTACCGACGGACAGGGTGGAGATACGCAGTATTTT. Protein: CASSTDGQGGDTQYF.